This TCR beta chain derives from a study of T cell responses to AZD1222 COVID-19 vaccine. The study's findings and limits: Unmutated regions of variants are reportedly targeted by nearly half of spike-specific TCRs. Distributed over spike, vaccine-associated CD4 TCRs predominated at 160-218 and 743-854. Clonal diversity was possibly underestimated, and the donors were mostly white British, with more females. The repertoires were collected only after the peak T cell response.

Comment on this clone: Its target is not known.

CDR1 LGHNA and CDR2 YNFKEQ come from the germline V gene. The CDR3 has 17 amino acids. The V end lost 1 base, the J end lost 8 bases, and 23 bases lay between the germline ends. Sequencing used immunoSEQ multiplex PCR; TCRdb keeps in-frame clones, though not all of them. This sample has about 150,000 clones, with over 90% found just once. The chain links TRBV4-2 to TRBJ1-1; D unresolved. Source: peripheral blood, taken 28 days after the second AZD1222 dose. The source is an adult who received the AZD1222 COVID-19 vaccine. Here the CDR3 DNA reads TGTGCCAGCAGCCAAGTCTTAACACGGGGTCCAGGAAGGGAAGCTTTCTTT. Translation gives CASSQVLTRGPGREAFF.